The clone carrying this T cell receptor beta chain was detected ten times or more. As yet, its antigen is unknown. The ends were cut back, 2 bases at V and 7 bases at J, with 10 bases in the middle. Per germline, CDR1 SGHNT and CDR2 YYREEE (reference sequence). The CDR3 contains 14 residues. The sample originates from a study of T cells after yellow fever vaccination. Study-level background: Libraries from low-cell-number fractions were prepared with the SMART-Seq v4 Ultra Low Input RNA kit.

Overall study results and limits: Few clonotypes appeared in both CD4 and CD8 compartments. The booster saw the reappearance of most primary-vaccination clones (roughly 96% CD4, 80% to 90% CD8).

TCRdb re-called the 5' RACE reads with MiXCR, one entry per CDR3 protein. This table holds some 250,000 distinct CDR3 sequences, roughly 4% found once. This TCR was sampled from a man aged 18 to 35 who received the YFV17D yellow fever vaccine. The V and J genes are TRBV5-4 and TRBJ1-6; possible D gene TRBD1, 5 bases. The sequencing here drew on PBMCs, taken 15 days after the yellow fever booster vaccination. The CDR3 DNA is TGTGCCAGCAGCTTAACGGGGCCAAATTCACCCCTCCACTTT. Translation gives CASSLTGPNSPLHF.